A selection of T cell receptor beta chains follows, all from one sample in a study of CD8+ T cells in alopecia areata. Clones were read by immunoSEQ multiplex PCR, and TCRdb kept only the in-frame ones, dropping some. This sample yields over 60,000 clones, of which approximately 44% are seen a single time; over 20% belongs to the top ten. The material was CD8+ T cells sorted from blood, obtained at approximately week 39, from a patient treated with tofacitinib. These receptors were collected from a human donor with alopecia areata. The CDR3 runs from the conserved cysteine through the conserved F or W. A D gene is named only where the DNA matches it firmly. Not all rows give a size; the values are once, few, many and, for expanded clones, a class.

>few|NA|TRBJ2-3|TRBV19
TGTGCCAGTAGTATAGCAATTCGGGCGGAGACAACAGATACGCAGTATTTT
CASSIAIRAETTDTQYF
>NA|NA|TRBJ2-6|TRBV7-6
TGTGCCAGCAGCTTAAACAGGGTGGTTGGGGCCAACGTCCTGACTTTC
CASSLNRVVGANVLTF
>few|TRBD1|TRBJ1-5|TRBV15
TGTGCCACCAGCAGAGATCGGGCAGGGGGCGAGGGTCAGCCCCAGCATTTT
CATSRDRAGGEGQPQHF
>NA|NA|TRBJ2-7|TRBV10-3
TGTGCCATCGCAGGGGCCAGCTCCTACGAGCAGTACTTC
CAIAGASSYEQYF
>NA|NA|TRBJ2-7|TRBV13
TGTGCCAGCAGCTTAGGTTTAGGGACGGGCTCCTACGAGCAGTACTTC
CASSLGLGTGSYEQYF
>NA|NA|TRBJ2-3|TRBV9
TGTGCCAGCAGCGTAACCGGGATGGCAGATACGCAGTATTTT
CASSVTGMADTQYF
>NA|NA|TRBJ1-2|TRBV29-1
TGCAGCGTTGCGGATGACTATGGCTACACCTTC
CSVADDYGYTF
>NA|TRBD1|TRBJ2-7|TRBV7-2
TGTGCCAGCAGCTGGACAGGGGGCGACGAGCAGTACTTC
CASSWTGGDEQYF
>NA|TRBD2|TRBJ2-1|TRBV9
TGTGCCAGCAGCGCCCCTCCGGGACTAGCGGACAATGAGCAGTTCTTC
CASSAPPGLADNEQFF
>NA|TRBD1|TRBJ2-7|TRBV11-2
TGTGCCAGCAGCTTGGGACAGGGGTGGTACGAGCAGTACTTC
CASSLGQGWYEQYF
>few|NA|TRBJ1-1|TRBV30
TGTGCCTGGAGTGTGGGAGGGCTTAACACTGAAGCTTTCTTT
CAWSVGGLNTEAFF
>few|TRBD2|TRBJ2-2|TRBV5-1
TGCGCCAGCAGCTTGGTGGGACTAGCCCCCACCGGGGAGCTGTTTTTT
CASSLVGLAPTGELFF
>NA|NA|TRBJ2-2|TRBV27
TGTGCCAGCAGTTTTATAGGCGGTTTTCGGCTGTTTTTT
CASSFIGGFRLFF
>NA|TRBD2|TRBJ2-1|TRBV19
TGTGCCAGTAGTATCACTAGCGGGATAGGCTTTGAGCAGTTCTTC
CASSITSGIGFEQFF
>NA|NA|TRBJ2-2|TRBV11-2
TGTGCCAGCAGCCTGTCTCGGGCCAACACCGGGGAGCTGTTTTTT
CASSLSRANTGELFF
>few|TRBD2|TRBJ2-3|TRBV13
TGTGCCAGCTCTAGCGGGAGCACAGATACGCAGTATTTT
CASSSGSTDTQYF
>NA|NA|TRBJ2-1|TRBV28
TGTGCCAGCAGCCGCGCGGATGAGCAGTTCTTC
CASSRADEQFF
>NA|NA|TRBJ1-1|TRBV29-1
TGCAGCGTTCCCCTCGGTTTAGAAGCTTTCTTT
CSVPLGLEAFF
>NA|NA|TRBJ2-7|TRBV9
TGTGCCAGCAGTGCGACACGGTACGAGCAGTACTTC
CASSATRYEQYF
>NA|NA|TRBJ2-1|TRBV29-1
TGCAGCGTTGGCGGGACAGCAGCCTACAATGAGCAGTTCTTC
CSVGGTAAYNEQFF
>NA|NA|TRBJ2-3|TRBV29-1
TGCACCATCCTCGAGGGAGACCGAGGCCCAAATACGCAGTATTTT
CTILEGDRGPNTQYF
>NA|TRBD1|TRBJ1-1|TRBV13
TGTGCCAGCAGCTACTACAGGGGGCGGAACACTGAAGCTTTCTTT
CASSYYRGRNTEAFF
>NA|NA|TRBJ1-1|TRBV4-3
TGCGCCAGCAGCCAAGTTGAGGGAGGAGCAAACACTGAAGCTTTCTTT
CASSQVEGGANTEAFF
>NA|NA|TRBJ1-1|TRBV7-8
TGTGCCAGCAGCCCCACGGTGATTTTAACTGAAGCTTTCTTT
CASSPTVILTEAFF
>NA|NA|TRBJ1-5|TRBV10-3
TGTGCCATCTGTCCCGACAATAGCAATCAGCCCCAGCATTTT
CAICPDNSNQPQHF
>NA|NA|TRBJ1-5|TRBV19
TGTGCCAGTAGTCATGTGGGGGTCGATCAGCCCCAGCATTTT
CASSHVGVDQPQHF
>NA|NA|TRBJ1-2|TRBV7-6
TGTGCCAGCAGCCCATCGGCTGGAGGGTCTAACTATGGCTACACCTTC
CASSPSAGGSNYGYTF
>few|NA|TRBJ2-6|TRBV29-1
TGCAGCGTTGCTGATGGCAGCTCTGGGGCCAACGTCCTGACTTTC
CSVADGSSGANVLTF
>NA|TRBD1|TRBJ2-7|TRBV29-1
TGCAGCGTTGCCCCGGGACAGGCCGCGGAGCAGTACTTC
CSVAPGQAAEQYF
>few|TRBD2|TRBJ2-1|TRBV11-2
TGTGCCAGCGGACTAGCGGGAGCTCTCAATGAGCAGTTCTTC
CASGLAGALNEQFF
>NA|NA|TRBJ2-6|TRBV15
TGTGCCACCAGCAGAGGGGCTGGGGCCAACGTCCTGACTTTC
CATSRGAGANVLTF
>few|TRBD1|TRBJ2-7|TRBV29-1
TGCAGCGTGATGACAGGGGCCTACGAGCAGTACTTC
CSVMTGAYEQYF
>few|NA|TRBJ1-2|TRBV27
TGTGCCAGCCACGGGGCAGGCTATGGCTACACCTTC
CASHGAGYGYTF
>few|NA|TRBJ2-7|TRBV4-2
TGTGCCAGCAGCCAAGATAGAGGGAGCTCCTACGAGCAGTACTTC
CASSQDRGSSYEQYF
>NA|NA|TRBJ2-7|TRBV11-2
TGTGCCAGCAGCTATACCTACGAGCAGTACTTC
CASSYTYEQYF
>NA|TRBD1|TRBJ2-7|TRBV11-2
TGTGCCAGCAGCTCGACAGGGGTCCGCTACGAGCAGTACTTC
CASSSTGVRYEQYF
>NA|NA|TRBJ2-6|TRBV5-6
TGTGCCAGCAGCTTGGCCGGTCAGGTGTTCTCTGGGGCCAACGTCCTGACTTTC
CASSLAGQVFSGANVLTF
>NA|TRBD2|TRBJ2-5|TRBV4-1
TGCGCCACTAGCGGGAGTGGGGAGACCCAGTACTTC
CATSGSGETQYF
>NA|NA|TRBJ1-1|TRBV29-1
TGCAGCATCCTGTCGGGCGGGTGGAACACTGAAGCTTTCTTT
CSILSGGWNTEAFF
>NA|TRBD2|TRBJ2-7|TRBV4-1
TGCGCCAGCAGCCAAGATAAGCGGGAGGACACCTACGAGCAGTACTTC
CASSQDKREDTYEQYF
>few|NA|TRBJ1-5|TRBV7-7
TGTGCTAGCAGCAGAGGACAACCCTGGGATCAGCCCCAGCATTTT
CASSRGQPWDQPQHF
>NA|NA|TRBJ2-1|TRBV30
TGTGCCTGGAGTGAGACTAGAAACAATGAGCAGTTCTTC
CAWSETRNNEQFF
>few|NA|TRBJ1-5|TRBV29-1
TGCAGCGGGGATCAGCCCCAGCATTTT
CSGDQPQHF
>NA|NA|TRBJ2-3|TRBV7-9
TGTGCCAGCAGTCCCCGGGGGACAAGCACAGATACGCAGTATTTT
CASSPRGTSTDTQYF
>few|TRBD1|TRBJ2-7|TRBV7-9
TGTGCCAGCAGCACCGGGACAGGGGGTTTGGACGAGCAGTACTTC
CASSTGTGGLDEQYF
>NA|TRBD2|TRBJ2-1|TRBV29-1
TGCAGCGTAGGACTAGCGGGAGGGCCGAATGAGCAGTTCTTC
CSVGLAGGPNEQFF
>NA|NA|TRBJ1-1|TRBV4-1
TGCGCCAGCAGCCAAGAAGCAGATGGCAGGGAAGCTTTCTTT
CASSQEADGREAFF
>NA|TRBD2|TRBJ2-3|TRBV7-9
TGTGCCAGCAGCTTAGAAAGGCCTAGCGGAAGAGATACGCAGTATTTT
CASSLERPSGRDTQYF
>NA|TRBD2|TRBJ2-7|TRBV29-1
TGCAGCGTGGCTAGCGGAGAGTCTTACGAGCAGTACTTC
CSVASGESYEQYF
>once|TRBD2|TRBJ2-5|TRBV27
TGTGCCAGCAGTTTATTCGCTAGCGGGATGGAGACCCAGTACTTC
CASSLFASGMETQYF
>NA|NA|TRBJ2-5|TRBV7-9
TGTGCCAGCAGCCTATTCCAAGAGACCCAGTACTTC
CASSLFQETQYF
>NA|NA|TRBJ1-5|TRBV28
TGTGCCAGCACCCCTTACGGTAGCAATCAGCCCCAGCATTTT
CASTPYGSNQPQHF
>few|NA|TRBJ2-5|TRBV7-9
TGTGCCAGCAGCTACCCAGGAAGGGGAACCCGGGAGACCCAGTACTTC
CASSYPGRGTRETQYF
>few|TRBD1|TRBJ2-5|TRBV6-5
TGTGCCAGCAGTCCTTTTCAGGGGGCGCGGGAGACCCAGTACTTC
CASSPFQGARETQYF
>NA|NA|TRBJ2-7|TRBV9
TGTGCCAGCAGCGACGAAGCGGGACAGTACTCCTACGAGCAGTACTTC
CASSDEAGQYSYEQYF
>NA|NA|TRBJ1-1|TRBV15
TGTGCCACCAGCAGTGGTGGTACGAACACTGAAGCTTTCTTT
CATSSGGTNTEAFF
>NA|TRBD2|TRBJ2-6|TRBV27
TGTGCCAGCAGTTTGGCGGGAGCCGGGGCCAACGTCCTGACTTTC
CASSLAGAGANVLTF